These 6 T cell receptor beta chains were all obtained from the same sample, sequenced in a study of post-analysis software for immune sequencing data. Unique molecular identifiers tagged the TCR beta cDNA libraries. From the PCR reads, TCRdb called clonotypes with MiXCR, one entry per CDR3 protein. The top ten hold around 30% of the sample, which has 160,000 or so distinct CDR3 sequences, under 40% seen once. Specimen: blood, collected after autologous hematopoietic stem cell transplantation. The receptors originated from a girl aged 10 to 17 with multiple sclerosis.

The DNA of the CDR3 is TGTGCCAGCAGGGAACCGGACACTGTGGACATTCAGTACTTC. Translation gives CASREPDTVDIQYF. This sequence joins TRBV6-1 and TRBJ2-7, with a tentative D call TRBD1 (5 bases). The better agreement between TRBJ2-4 and the DNA end casts doubt on the J call. The length of the CDR3 is 14 residues. CDR1 MNHNS and CDR2 SASEGT come from the germline V gene.

As regards this clonotype: A junction boundary mismatches the germline segment, possibly from a read error. The chain recombines TRBV4-2 with TRBJ2-7, with TRBD2 identical over 8 bases. In germline, CDR1 is LGHNA, CDR2 YNFKEQ. This CDR3 is built from 15 residues. The CDR3 loop reads CAGSQEAGESYEQYF. CDR3 bases: TGTGCCGGCAGCCAAGAAGCGGGAGAGTCCTACGAGCAGTACTTC.

V gene TRBV6-1 combines with J gene TRBJ2-4, with D hard to call. Germline lookup yields CDR1 MNHNS and CDR2 SASEGT. The CDR3 extends over 14 amino acids. Trimming took 4 bases from V and 10 from J, leaving 17 bases between them. Here the CDR3 DNA reads TGTGCCAGCAGTGCCCCGGGCGAGGCGAGGATTCAGTACTTC. Amino acids: CASSAPGEARIQYF.

Details on this clonotype: Germline and junction disagree at one end, which may indicate a read error. V and J are TRBV12-3 or TRBV12-4 and TRBJ1-6; D not certain. The CDR3 covers 16 residues. This CDR3 reads CASSSSTLADNSPLRF. The CDR3 nucleotides read TGTGCCAGCAGTTCCTCGACGCTCGCTGATAATTCACCCCTCCGCTTT.

The genes are TRBV12-3 or TRBV12-4 and TRBJ1-2, with TRBD1 identical over 8 bases. The CDR3 runs to 14 residues. J lost 3 bases, V lost 6 bases, and 6 bases had no gene match. The CDR3 loop reads CASRDRDSYYGYTF. In DNA form, the CDR3 reads TGTGCCAGCAGGGACAGGGACTCGTACTATGGCTACACCTTC.

The V and J genes are TRBV6-2 or TRBV6-3 and TRBJ1-1; D ambiguous. Germline V gene sequence: CDR1 MNHEY, CDR2 SVGEGT. With 4 bases removed from V and 5 bases from J, the gap between germline ends came to 17 bases. This CDR3 is 15 amino acids long. The CDR3 loop reads CASSWTAGFGTEAFF. As DNA, the CDR3 is TGTGCCAGCAGTTGGACCGCTGGATTCGGGACTGAAGCTTTCTTT.